This T cell receptor (beta chain) emerged from a study of cytomegalovirus exposure and HLA in healthy donors. General observations from the study: A link between a missense DCLRE1C variant and TCR beta V- and J-gene trimming emerged from a later analysis.

It was with 60 Vbeta and 13 Jbeta primers that the PCR ran. In the original workflow: An analysis performed later counted about 80 million unique TCR beta chains (roughly 11 million of them shared). Some clones are missing from TCRdb's copy, which holds only in-frame ones; the method was immunoSEQ multiplex PCR. V and J calls and clone size are given by that table; D and trimming were obtained from the DNA. This table has some 170,000 clones, around 80% appearing once. On this clone itself: Its antigen is currently unknown.

The TCR sequence derives from a woman aged 25-40 years in good health and CMV-seropositive. The specimen sequenced was PBMCs.

CDR3 in DNA: TGCGCCAGCAGCCAAGGAGGGAGAAGGACCGGGGAGCTGTTTTTT. Protein product: CASSQGGRRTGELFF. V is TRBV4-3 and J is TRBJ2-2; D might be TRBD2 (5 bases). The CDR3 covers 15 residues. Germline CDR1 LGHNA, CDR2 YSLEER. Trimming left V 1 base short and J 5 bases short, with 11 bases between.